Below, 28 T cell receptor beta chains from the same sample are listed, as sequenced in a study of blood T cell repertoires in COVID-19. TCRdb keeps only in-frame clones here, not all; method: immunoSEQ multiplex PCR. The sample lists 90,000 to 100,000 clones, 75% to 85% seen once, with 24% in the top ten. The sequenced material came from peripheral blood. These receptors all come from a man in his sixties or seventies with acute or convalescent COVID-19.

V and J are TRBV18 and TRBJ2-2, with D unclear. Trimming stripped 1 base from V and 3 bases from J, with 6 bases between. Germline assignment: CDR1 KGHSH and CDR2 LQKENI. The CDR3 consists of 14 residues. CDR3 coding DNA: TGTGCCAGCTCACCACAAAGCTACACCGGGGAGCTGTTTTTT. Its translation is CASSPQSYTGELFF. Filled out from reference TRBV18 and TRBJ2-2, the complete variable domain reads NAGVMQNPRHLVRRRGQEARLRCSPMKGHSHVYWYRQLPEEGLKFMVYLQKENIIDESGMPKERFSAEFPKEGPSILRIQQVVRGDSAAYFCASSPQSYTGELFFGEGSRLTVL.

The gene calls are TRBV27 and TRBJ2-7; 13 bases are shared with TRBD2. The CDR3 extends over 16 amino acids. Germline V lookup: CDR1 MNHEY, CDR2 SMNVEV (reference sequence). V lost 5 bases, J lost 4 bases, and 8 bases stayed unmatched. The CDR3 sequence is CASSRMMTSGRYEQYF. The DNA of the CDR3 is TGTGCCAGCAGTCGAATGATGACTAGCGGGAGGTACGAGCAGTACTTC.

The chain joins TRBV6-5 to TRBJ1-1, with D possibly being TRBD1 (5 bases). Germline CDR1 is MNHEY and CDR2 is SVGAGI. The length of the CDR3 is 14 residues. V was cut by 3 bases and J by 5 bases, with 13 bases left in between. CDR3 protein: CASSYFQGETEAFF. CDR3 in DNA: TGTGCCAGCAGTTATTTCCAAGGGGAAACTGAAGCTTTCTTT.

The chain recombines TRBV6-1 with TRBJ1-2; perhaps TRBD1 as D (5 bases). The CDR3 covers 15 residues. Germline CDR1 is MNHNS and CDR2 is SASEGT. V was trimmed by 2 bases and J by 1 base, leaving 11 bases between them. CDR3 bases: TGTGCCAGCAGTGAACTAGGCGGGGGTAACTATGGCTACACCTTC. It encodes CASSELGGGNYGYTF.

The chain combines TRBV6-5 with TRBJ2-3; weak D call: TRBD2 (6 bases). Trimming pared 3 bases from V and 8 bases from J, leaving 15 bases between. This CDR3 is built from 14 residues. CDR1 is MNHEY, CDR2 SVGAGI, per germline. The CDR3 sequence is CASSYGGSEGTQYF. DNA of the CDR3: TGTGCCAGCAGTTATGGAGGGTCTGAAGGTACGCAGTATTTT.

The V gene is TRBV20-1, the J gene TRBJ2-3; the D gene is possibly TRBD1 (6 bases). The CDR3 contains 15 residues. Germline V gene data show CDR1 as DFQATT and CDR2 as SNEGSKA (reference sequence). Trimming took 3 bases from V and 6 from J, leaving 19 bases between them. The CDR3 spells CSASRQAGAGDTQYF. The CDR3, as DNA: TGCAGTGCTAGTCGACAAGCAGGGGCCGGGGATACGCAGTATTTT.

This chain links TRBV5-1 with TRBJ2-5, with 7 bases lining up with TRBD1. Germline V gene lookup returns CDR1 SGHRS and CDR2 YFSETQ. Trimming took 4 bases from V and 7 from J; bases not matched to a gene: 10. The CDR3 runs 14 residues. The CDR3 loop is CASSLDRAGGTQYF. CDR3 nucleotides: TGCGCCAGCAGCCTAGACAGGGCGGGTGGGACCCAGTACTTC.

V gene TRBV6-1 combines with J gene TRBJ2-3, with D perhaps matching TRBD2 (5 bases). CDR3 length: 13 amino acids. Germline lookup yields CDR1 MNHNS and CDR2 SASEGT. V gave up 8 bases and J gave up 2 bases, with 11 bases separating them. The CDR3 is CASRPSNTDTQYF. The DNA of the CDR3 is TGTGCCAGCCGTCCTAGCAACACAGATACGCAGTATTTT.

The chain has TRBV30 and TRBJ2-7; 7 nucleotides agree with TRBD1. The germline V gene encodes CDR1 GTSNPN and CDR2 SVGIG (reference sequence). With 0 bases clipped from V and 6 bases from J, the junction kept 11 bases outside the gene matches. The CDR3 has 15 amino acids. This CDR3 reads CAWSVTNRGMPEQYF. CDR3 DNA: TGTGCCTGGAGTGTTACAAACAGGGGCATGCCCGAGCAGTACTTC.

The chain carries TRBV4-2 and TRBJ1-4; D is perhaps TRBD1 (5 bases). Per the germline V gene, CDR1 is LGHNA and CDR2 is YNFKEQ. V lost 2 bases, J lost 5 bases, and 15 bases lay in between. This CDR3 is built from 16 residues. CDR3 in amino acids: CASSQSSQVSNEKLFF. In DNA form, the CDR3 reads TGTGCCAGCAGCCAATCCTCACAGGTGTCAAATGAAAAACTGTTTTTT.

This sequence joins TRBV5-1 and TRBJ2-7, with D possibly TRBD1 on 6 matching bases. The germline gives CDR1 SGHRS, CDR2 YFSETQ. The CDR3 totals 13 residues. The V and J ends lost 0 bases and 8 bases respectively, with 12 bases between them. The CDR3 bases are TGCGCCAGCAGCTTGGCGCCGGGACAAAAGCAGTACTTC. It yields the protein CASSLAPGQKQYF.

The chain links TRBV6-6 to TRBJ1-1, with 8 nucleotides matching TRBD1. V trimming: 6 bases; J trimming: 5 bases; junction bases outside the gene matches: 14. The V gene's germline CDR1 is MNHNY and CDR2 SVGAGI (reference sequence). The CDR3 has 16 residues. CDR3 in DNA: TGTGCCAGCAGCCACGGGACAGGTGCCGTCGGGACTGAAGCTTTCTTT. It translates to CASSHGTGAVGTEAFF.

CDR3 protein: CASSRDRVFGANVLTF. CDR3 DNA: TGTGCCAGCAGCCGGGACAGGGTCTTTGGGGCCAACGTCCTGACTTTC. The chain joins TRBV2 to TRBJ2-6; 9 positions match TRBD1. With 6 bases clipped from V and 3 bases from J, the junction kept 6 bases outside the gene matches. The CDR3 spans 16 residues. Germline V gene sequence: CDR1 SNHLY, CDR2 FYNNEI.

The chain recombines TRBV12-3 or TRBV12-4 with TRBJ2-5, with a tentative D call TRBD1 (5 bases). The CDR3 runs 13 residues. With 5 bases removed from V and 4 bases from J, the gap between germline ends came to 11 bases. The CDR3 protein is CASSAGIGETQYF. The CDR3 DNA reads TGTGCCAGCAGTGCAGGGATAGGAGAGACCCAGTACTTC.

V gene TRBV9 combines with J gene TRBJ1-2; possibly TRBD1 for D (5 bases). Trimming cost V 0 bases and J 8 bases, with 8 bases left between them. Germline V gene sequence: CDR1 SGDLS, CDR2 YYNGEE. CDR3 length: 12 residues. CDR3 coding DNA: TGTGCCAGCAGCGTAGTAAGGGGCGGCTACACCTTC. Its protein is CASSVVRGGYTF.

The V call is TRBV2, the J call TRBJ1-6; 9 bases align to TRBD1. The CDR3 consists of 15 residues. With V trimmed by 7 bases and J by 5 bases, 6 bases remained unmatched. The germline V gene encodes CDR1 SNHLY and CDR2 FYNNEI. DNA for the CDR3: TGTGCCAGCACTGTAAGGACAGGGGATAATTCACCCCTCCACTTT. This sequence encodes CASTVRTGDNSPLHF.

This clone is a singleton in its sample. The same CDR3 can be traced to other DNA sequences in this sample. The chain combines TRBV4-3 with TRBJ2-7; 7 bases map to TRBD2. After removal of 0 bases from V and 3 bases from J, the junction contained 2 bases not matched to a gene. CDR1 LGHNA and CDR2 YSLEER come from the germline V gene. This CDR3 is 14 amino acids long. DNA for the CDR3: TGCGCCAGCAGCCAAGACCCGGGGGGCTACGAGCAGTACTTC. It specifies CASSQDPGGYEQYF.

V is TRBV19 and J is TRBJ2-1; D not certain. The ends were cut back, 0 bases at V and 8 bases at J, with 11 bases in the middle. The CDR3 is 14 residues long. Germline CDR1 LNHDA, CDR2 SQIVND (reference sequence). This CDR3 reads CASSIDRNSHEQFF. In DNA, the CDR3 is TGTGCCAGTAGTATAGATAGGAACAGCCATGAGCAGTTCTTC.

This chain joins TRBV6-1 and TRBJ1-5; D call uncertain. Germline CDR1 MNHNS, CDR2 SASEGT. The CDR3 is 15 residues long. The ends were cut back, 0 bases at V and 6 bases at J, with 12 bases in the middle. CDR3 DNA: TGTGCCAGCAGTGAAGCCCCAGGCGGGCGTCAGCCCCAGCATTTT. The encoded protein is CASSEAPGGRQPQHF.

The chain couples TRBV5-4 to TRBJ2-3, with D possibly TRBD1 on 6 matching bases. Germline V gene sequence: CDR1 SGHNT, CDR2 YYREEE (reference sequence). CDR3 length: 15 amino acids. V was cut by 6 bases and J by 10 bases, with 24 bases left in between. CDR3 region: CASTLDRAAPVSQYF. The DNA for the CDR3 is TGTGCCAGCACCCTGGACAGAGCGGCCCCAGTGTCGCAGTATTTT.

V usage is TRBV2 and J usage is TRBJ2-7; tentative D call: TRBD2 (5 bases). Trimming stripped 7 bases from V and 1 base from J, with 14 bases between. The length of the CDR3 is 14 residues. CDR1 is SNHLY and CDR2 is FYNNEI in the germline V gene. CDR3 DNA sequence: TGTGCCAGCACCCGCTTGAGGGATTCCTACGAGCAGTACTTC. It specifies CASTRLRDSYEQYF.

This clone was detected once. The chain uses TRBV7-3 and TRBJ2-5; a weak D match, TRBD1 (5 bases). V was trimmed by 0 bases and J by 5 bases, leaving 16 bases between them. CDR1 SGHTA and CDR2 FQGTGA come from the germline V gene. The CDR3 is made up of 16 amino acids. CDR3 bases: TGTGCCAGCAGCTTAACTCCCTCGCAGGGCTGGGAGACCCAGTACTTC. Translating it yields CASSLTPSQGWETQYF.

This chain uses TRBV5-4 with TRBJ2-7; 10 positions agree with TRBD1. Looked up from germline, CDR1 is SGHNT and CDR2 is YYREEE (reference sequence). Germline trimming cut 4 bases from V and 5 bases from J; bases unmatched to any gene: 9. CDR3 length equals 15 residues. CDR3 sequence (DNA): TGTGCCAGCAGCCCTCTCCGGGACAGGGGCCACGAGCAGTACTTC. Protein product: CASSPLRDRGHEQYF.

The chain carries TRBV5-1 and TRBJ2-2, with 9 bases aligning to TRBD1. Per the germline V gene, CDR1 is SGHRS and CDR2 is YFSETQ. There are 14 residues in the CDR3. J gave up 6 bases and V 2 bases, and 2 bases lay outside the gene matches. The CDR3 is CASSLDRGAGELFF. CDR3 DNA sequence: TGCGCCAGCAGCTTAGACAGGGGGGCCGGGGAGCTGTTTTTT.

This clone was detected only once. V gene TRBV6-5 combines with J gene TRBJ1-2; possible D gene TRBD1, 6 bases. CDR1 and CDR2 from the germline V gene are MNHEY and SVGAGI. CDR3 length: 14 residues. The V end lost 6 bases, the J end lost 7 bases, and 18 bases lay between the germline ends. In DNA, the CDR3 is TGTGCCAGCAGGATGGGAGGGGGGCGCGGTGGCTACACCTTC. Protein product: CASRMGGGRGGYTF.

This clone was seen more than once but under ten times. The chain is built from TRBV14 and TRBJ1-6; tentative D call: TRBD1 (6 bases). V lost 1 base and J 6 bases, leaving 10 bases between the germline ends. The length of the CDR3 is 15 residues. In germline, CDR1 is SGHDN, CDR2 FVKESK. The CDR3 nucleotides are TGTGCCAGCAGCCAAGCAAGGGGGAGTAATTCACCCCTCCACTTT. Translated, it gives CASSQARGSNSPLHF.

The chain uses TRBV6-5 and TRBJ2-1; a possible D gene is TRBD2 (6 bases). Germline lookup yields CDR1 MNHEY and CDR2 SVGAGI. The CDR3 has 14 amino acids. Between the trimmed V and J ends, which lost 5 bases and 6 bases, there was a span of 14 bases. The CDR3 reads CASSSRGVRNEQFF. DNA for the CDR3: TGTGCCAGCAGTAGCCGCGGGGTACGCAATGAGCAGTTCTTC.

This clone was recorded a few times. The limits of the CDR3 on the DNA are not certain, so only TCRdb's listed CDR3 is given. The chain joins TRBV2 to TRBJ1-4; the D call TRBD1 from the table was never checked on the DNA. The CDR3 has 12 amino acids, counting both end residues. Germline CDR1 SNHLY, CDR2 FYNNEI. The CDR3 loop reads CASVGTGTPNFF.